A selection of T cell receptor beta chains follows, all from one sample in a study of T cell repertoires in cytomegalovirus infection. TCRdb re-called the reads through MiXCR, storing one row per CDR3 protein. Altogether a few hundred thousand distinct CDR3 sequences are present, 22% being singletons, with the ten largest covering approximately 18%. The sample comprised CD8+ T cells from PBMCs. The source of these receptors is a human donor in good health (CMV status not recorded). Some clones in this sample may be carry-over from other donors' samples. CDR3s include the opening cysteine and the closing phenylalanine or tryptophan. D genes are given only for firm matches. Clone size is given for some rows only: seen once, a few or many times, or a class if the clone is expanded.

V gene	J gene	clone size	D gene	CDR3 DNA	CDR3 protein
TRBV5-6	TRBJ2-1	few	TRBD1	TGTGCCAGCAGTCAAACCGGACAGGGACGTTTTCATAGCTCCTACAATGAGCAGTTCTTC	CASSQTGQGRFHSSYNEQFF
TRBV29-1	TRBJ1-5	-	TRBD1	TGCAGCCCCGAGGGACAGGGGTATCAGCCCCAGCATTTT	CSPEGQGYQPQHF
TRBV7-6	TRBJ1-1	-	-	TGTGCCAGCAGCCCAAATGACGAGACTGAAGCTTTCTTT	CASSPNDETEAFF
TRBV7-9	TRBJ1-1	many	-	TGTGCCAGTCGTGACGGGAACACTGAAGCTTTCTTT	CASRDGNTEAFF
TRBV12-3/TRBV12-4	TRBJ2-3	once	-	TGTGCCAGCAGTCCTAACTGGGGGACGGGCACAGATACGCAGTATTTT	CASSPNWGTGTDTQYF
TRBV2	TRBJ2-2	-	-	TGTGCCAGCGGCACGGGTACGACCGGGGAGCTGTTTTTT	CASGTGTTGELFF
TRBV7-2	TRBJ2-7	many	TRBD1	TGTGCCAGCAGCCCCACGGTGGGACAGTCACCACAGGGGCAGTACTTC	CASSPTVGQSPQGQYF
TRBV6-1	TRBJ2-1	many	-	TGTGCCAGCAGTGAGGGGTGGGCGCGTAACAATGAGCAGTTCTTC	CASSEGWARNNEQFF
TRBV25-1	TRBJ2-7	-	-	TGTGCCAGCCGCCTTCACGAGCAGTACTTC	CASRLHEQYF
TRBV7-6	TRBJ2-2	many	-	TGTGCCAGCAGCTTTCGAATGAACACCGGGGAGCTGTTTTTT	CASSFRMNTGELFF
TRBV7-9	TRBJ2-4	few	-	TGTGCCAGCAGCACGGGACAAAACATTCAGTACTTC	CASSTGQNIQYF
TRBV2	TRBJ1-2	-	-	TGTGCCAGCACTGCTTTGGGACAAGACTATGGCTACACCTTC	CASTALGQDYGYTF
TRBV7-8	TRBJ2-7	-	-	TGTGCCAGCAGCTTAGCGGCAGGGGTAGCCTACGAGCAGTACTTC	CASSLAAGVAYEQYF
TRBV6-2/TRBV6-3	TRBJ2-7	few	-	TGTGCCAGCAGTTACTCCGACGGCGGCGAGCAGTACTTC	CASSYSDGGEQYF
TRBV7-2	TRBJ2-6	many	-	TGTGCCAGCAGCTTAAACAGGGTGGGCTCTGGGGCCAACGTCCTGACTTTC	CASSLNRVGSGANVLTF
TRBV6-2/TRBV6-3	TRBJ2-1	-	-	TGTGCCAGCAGTTACCCCTCCTGGGATGAGCAGTTCTTC	CASSYPSWDEQFF
TRBV7-8	TRBJ2-1	many	-	TGTGCCAGCAACCTACGGGGAGGCCCCCTAAATGAGCAGTTCTTC	CASNLRGGPLNEQFF
TRBV5-1	TRBJ2-1	few	TRBD2	TGCGCCAGCAGCGAAGAACTAGCGGCGACCTACAATGAGCAGTTCTTC	CASSEELAATYNEQFF
TRBV2	TRBJ2-6	-	-	TGTGCCAGCAGTGAGGGGTCCAACTTCTCTGGGGCCAACGTCCTGACTTTC	CASSEGSNFSGANVLTF
TRBV6-2/TRBV6-3	TRBJ2-7	-	TRBD2	TGTGCCAGCAGTTGGAAGCTAGCGGGCTACGAGCAGTACTTC	CASSWKLAGYEQYF
TRBV27	TRBJ1-6	few	TRBD1	TGTGCCAGCTGGGACAGTGGCCCACCCCTCCACTTT	CASWDSGPPLHF
TRBV28	TRBJ2-5	-	-	TGTGCCAGCAGTTTTGATAGCCGGGAGACCCAGTACTTC	CASSFDSRETQYF